This T cell receptor (beta chain) is drawn from a study of cytomegalovirus exposure and HLA in healthy donors. With regard to this clone: The target antigen is unknown.

This CDR3 has 12 amino acids. The germline V gene has CDR1 MRHNA and CDR2 SNTAGT. Trimming cost V 8 bases and J 10 bases; bases outside gene matches: 9. Study observations and caveats: Several V segments, TRBV6-2 and TRBV6-3 among them, could not be told apart and were dropped.

The primer mix had 60 Vbeta and 13 Jbeta primers. TCRdb's table, derived via immunoSEQ multiplex PCR, lists solely in-frame clones and lacks some. The sample yields just over 150,000 clones, around 74% seen once. V usage is TRBV6-4 and J usage is TRBJ1-1; 8 bases map to TRBD1. The receptor was isolated from a female donor in good health and CMV-seronegative. The material sequenced was PBMCs. The CDR3 DNA follows: TGTGCCAGCCAGGGGGCGACGGGGAGAGCTTTCTTT. Residues: CASQGATGRAFF.